The T cell receptor (beta chain) under discussion was sequenced for a study of cytomegalovirus exposure and HLA in healthy donors. Libraries were prepared by immunoSEQ multiplex PCR; TCRdb keeps only in-frame clonotypes and omits some of them. Altogether roughly 75,000 clones are present, approximately 94% being singletons, with the ten largest covering approximately 3.6%. Regarding this clone: What it binds is not known.

The donors were members of the validation cohort, which comprised about 120 subjects and was separate from the first cohort of around 700 subjects. General study points: Researchers catalogued some 160 TCR beta chains as cytomegalovirus-associated.

Trimming pared 0 bases from V and 1 base from J, leaving 10 bases between. CDR1 SGHDT and CDR2 YYEEEE come from the germline V gene. CDR3 size: 16 residues. The origin of this receptor is a woman under 30 in good health and CMV-seropositive. V is TRBV5-6 and J is TRBJ1-4, with D possibly TRBD1 on 6 matching bases. The specimen was PBMCs. CDR3 sequence: CASSLVRGITNEKLFF. The CDR3 DNA is TGTGCCAGCAGCTTGGTCAGGGGCATAACTAATGAAAAACTGTTTTTT. Drawing the rest from reference TRBV5-6 and TRBJ1-4, the complete variable domain is DAGVTQSPTHLIKTRGQQVTLRCSPKSGHDTVSWYQQALGQGPQFIFQYYEEEERQRGNFPDRFSGHQFPNYSSELNVNALLLGDSALYLCASSLVRGITNEKLFFGSGTQLSVL.